The T cell receptor beta chain described here comes from a study of blood T cell repertoires in COVID-19. About the study: The samples span acute and convalescent COVID-19 from the United States, Italy and Spain. From T cells, B-cell-depleted T cells, or PBMCs came the material, which was cDNA or gDNA.

In the study's own analysis: Amplification with reference gene primers provided the estimates of nucleated cell counts. Method: immunoSEQ multiplex PCR; TCRdb's copy keeps in-frame clones and lacks some. The V and J calls and clone size are taken from that table; D and trimming were inferred from the DNA. This sample yields about 240,000 clones, of which about 87% are seen a single time; approximately 7.2% belongs to the top ten. CDR1 and CDR2 from the germline V gene are LNHDA and SQIVND (reference sequence). The CDR3 is 12 residues long. The V and J ends lost 4 bases and 5 bases respectively, with 6 bases between them. The table lists this clone with a count of one.

The specimen sequenced was peripheral blood. The rearrangement joins TRBV19 to TRBJ1-5; unclear D gene. This receptor was obtained from a woman between 65 and 79 years old with active or convalescent COVID-19. The CDR3 nucleotides are TGTGCCAGTAGTACAGGTTATCAGCCCCAGCATTTT. It specifies CASSTGYQPQHF.